This T cell receptor beta chain was identified in a study of low-dose radiotherapy and immunotherapy resistance in tumors. Study in general: It was 1 Gy per fraction every two weeks that Cohort 2 received, adding up to 13 Gy over 26 weeks. On a schedule of every two weeks, intravenous cyclophosphamide at a dose of 200 mg/m2 was delivered one day before each radiation and immunotherapy administration. The patients were given nivolumab 240 mg every two weeks and ipilimumab 1 mg/kg every six weeks, through an intravenous route.

This clonotype was counted many times. Alpha- and beta-chain coverage of first-strand cDNA came from TRAV- and TRBV-specific primers. A constant-region primer paired with the V-primer adapter amplified TCRs over about 20 PCR cycles. Amplification (by in vitro transcription) was performed on isolated mRNA. MiXCR, run by TCRdb on the reads, gives a single entry per CDR3 protein. The table shows tens of thousands of distinct CDR3 sequences, with 20% to 25% occurring only once. Time point specified: after trial treatment. This sample's treatment: LDRT plus nivolumab, ipilimumab, low-dose cyclophosphamide and aspirin (RACIN trial). Sample: PBMCs, taken after low-dose radiotherapy plus immunotherapy. The TCR sequence derives from a female donor with ovarian cancer.

The CDR3 DNA is TGTGCCAGCAGCCCGTCCGGGGGTCGTGCTTTCTTT. Protein product: CASSPSGGRAFF. The chain combines TRBV3-1 with TRBJ1-1; TRBD1 might be the D (5 bases). The V and J ends lost 4 bases and 11 bases respectively, with 14 bases between them. CDR3 length equals 12 residues. Germline loops: CDR1 LGHDT, CDR2 YNNKEL (reference sequence).